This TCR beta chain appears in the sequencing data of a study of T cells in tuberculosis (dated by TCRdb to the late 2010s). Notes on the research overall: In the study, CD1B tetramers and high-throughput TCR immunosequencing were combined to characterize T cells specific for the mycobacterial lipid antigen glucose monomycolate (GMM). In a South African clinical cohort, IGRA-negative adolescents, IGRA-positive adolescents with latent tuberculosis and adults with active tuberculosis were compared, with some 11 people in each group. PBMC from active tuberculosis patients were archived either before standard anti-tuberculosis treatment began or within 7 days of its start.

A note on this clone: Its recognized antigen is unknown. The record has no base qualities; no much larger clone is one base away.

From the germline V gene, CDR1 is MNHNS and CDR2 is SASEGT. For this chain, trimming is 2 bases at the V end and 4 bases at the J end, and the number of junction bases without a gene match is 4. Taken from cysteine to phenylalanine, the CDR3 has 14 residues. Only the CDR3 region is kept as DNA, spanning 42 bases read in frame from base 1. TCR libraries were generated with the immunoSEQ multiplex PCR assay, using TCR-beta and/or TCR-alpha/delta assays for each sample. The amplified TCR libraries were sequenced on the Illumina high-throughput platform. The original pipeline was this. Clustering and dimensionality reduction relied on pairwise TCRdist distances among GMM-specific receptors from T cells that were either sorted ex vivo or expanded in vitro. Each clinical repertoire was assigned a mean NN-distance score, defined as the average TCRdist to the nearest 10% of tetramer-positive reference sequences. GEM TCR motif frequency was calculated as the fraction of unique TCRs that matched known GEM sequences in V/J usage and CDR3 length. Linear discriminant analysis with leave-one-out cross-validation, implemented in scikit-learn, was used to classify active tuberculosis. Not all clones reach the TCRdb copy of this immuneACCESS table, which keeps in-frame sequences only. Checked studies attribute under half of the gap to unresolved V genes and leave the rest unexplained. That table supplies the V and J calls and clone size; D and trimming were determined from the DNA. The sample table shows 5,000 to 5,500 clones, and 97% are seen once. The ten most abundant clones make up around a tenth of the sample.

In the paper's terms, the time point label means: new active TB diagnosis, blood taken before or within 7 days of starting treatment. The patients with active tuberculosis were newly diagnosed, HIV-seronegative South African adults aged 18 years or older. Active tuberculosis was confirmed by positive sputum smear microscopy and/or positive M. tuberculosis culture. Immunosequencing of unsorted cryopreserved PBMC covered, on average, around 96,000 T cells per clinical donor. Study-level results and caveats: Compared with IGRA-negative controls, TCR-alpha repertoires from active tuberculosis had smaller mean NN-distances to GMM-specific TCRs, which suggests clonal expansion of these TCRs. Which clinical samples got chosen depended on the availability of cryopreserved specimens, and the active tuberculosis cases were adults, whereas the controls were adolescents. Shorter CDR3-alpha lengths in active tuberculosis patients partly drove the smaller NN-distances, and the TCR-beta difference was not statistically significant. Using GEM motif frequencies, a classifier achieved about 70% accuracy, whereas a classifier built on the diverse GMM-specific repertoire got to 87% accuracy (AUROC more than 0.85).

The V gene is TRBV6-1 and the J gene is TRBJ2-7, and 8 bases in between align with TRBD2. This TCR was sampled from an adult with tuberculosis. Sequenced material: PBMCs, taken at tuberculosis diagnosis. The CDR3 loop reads CASSEWRGVYEQYF. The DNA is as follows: TGTGCCAGCAGTGAATGGCGGGGGGTATACGAGCAGTACTTC.